This TCR beta chain stems from a study of shared clonotypes between healthy human individuals. There are 15 residues in the CDR3. Trimming removed 4 bases from V and 4 bases from J; junction bases left unmatched: 8. The V gene's germline CDR1 is ENHRY and CDR2 SYGVKD. The assay used deep level. Clones were sequenced by immunoSEQ multiplex PCR, and TCRdb holds only the in-frame ones, with some missing. This table holds some 360,000 clones, around 70% found once. The sample consisted of memory CD4+ T cells sorted from blood. Subset specified: CD45RA-negative fraction. The chain has TRBV10-3 and TRBJ2-3; 7 nucleotides match TRBD2. The TCR sequence derives from a man in his thirties or forties in good health. This chain's CDR3 is CAISAGQGGADTQYF. CDR3 sequence (DNA): TGTGCCATCAGTGCAGGGCAGGGAGGGGCAGATACGCAGTATTTT.